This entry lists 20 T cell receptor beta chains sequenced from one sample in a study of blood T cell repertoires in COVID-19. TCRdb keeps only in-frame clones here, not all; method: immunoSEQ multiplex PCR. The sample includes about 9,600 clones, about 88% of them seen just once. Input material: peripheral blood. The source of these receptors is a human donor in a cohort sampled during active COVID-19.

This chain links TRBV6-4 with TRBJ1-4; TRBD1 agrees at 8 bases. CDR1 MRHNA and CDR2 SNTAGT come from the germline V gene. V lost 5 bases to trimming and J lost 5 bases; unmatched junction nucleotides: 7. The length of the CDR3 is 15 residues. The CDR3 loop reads CASSSPDRVNEKLFF. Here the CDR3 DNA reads TGTGCCAGCAGTTCCCCGGACAGGGTGAATGAAAAACTGTTTTTT.

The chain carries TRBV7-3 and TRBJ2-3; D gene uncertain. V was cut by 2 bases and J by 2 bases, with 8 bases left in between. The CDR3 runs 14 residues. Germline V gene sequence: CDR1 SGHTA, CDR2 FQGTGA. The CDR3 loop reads CASSLGPVTDTQYF. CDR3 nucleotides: TGTGCCAGCAGCTTAGGGCCCGTCACAGATACGCAGTATTTT.

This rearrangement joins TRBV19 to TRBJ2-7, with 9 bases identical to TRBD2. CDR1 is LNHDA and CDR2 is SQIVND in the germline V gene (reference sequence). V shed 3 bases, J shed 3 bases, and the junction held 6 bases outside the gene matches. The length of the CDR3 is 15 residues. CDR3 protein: CASSMSLAGFYEQYF. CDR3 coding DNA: TGTGCCAGTAGTATGTCACTAGCGGGCTTCTACGAGCAGTACTTC.

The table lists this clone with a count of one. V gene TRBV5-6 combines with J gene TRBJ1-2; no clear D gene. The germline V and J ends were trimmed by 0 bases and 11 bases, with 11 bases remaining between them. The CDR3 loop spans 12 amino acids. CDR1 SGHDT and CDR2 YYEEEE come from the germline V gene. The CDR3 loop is CASSLAIRAYTF. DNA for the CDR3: TGTGCCAGCAGCTTGGCCATCCGAGCGTACACCTTC.

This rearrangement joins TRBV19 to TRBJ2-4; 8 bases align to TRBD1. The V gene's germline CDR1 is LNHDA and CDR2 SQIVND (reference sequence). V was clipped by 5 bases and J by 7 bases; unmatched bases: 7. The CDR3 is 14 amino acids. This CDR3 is CASSLRTGRNIQYF. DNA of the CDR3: TGTGCCAGTAGTCTTCGGACAGGGAGGAACATTCAGTACTTC. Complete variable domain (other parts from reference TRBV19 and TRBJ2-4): DGGITQSPKYLFRKEGQNVTLSCEQNLNHDAMYWYRQDPGQGLRLIYYSQIVNDFQKGDIAEGYSVSREKKESFPLTVTSAQKNPTAFYLCASSLRTGRNIQYFGAGTRLSVL.

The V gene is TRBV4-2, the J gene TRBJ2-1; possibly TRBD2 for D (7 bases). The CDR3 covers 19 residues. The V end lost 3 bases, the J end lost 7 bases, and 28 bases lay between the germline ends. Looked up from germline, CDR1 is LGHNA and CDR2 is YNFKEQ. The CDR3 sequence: CASSHQFPSARRGGNEQFF. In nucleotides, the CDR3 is TGTGCCAGCAGCCACCAATTCCCGTCTGCTAGGAGGGGGGGAAATGAGCAGTTCTTC.

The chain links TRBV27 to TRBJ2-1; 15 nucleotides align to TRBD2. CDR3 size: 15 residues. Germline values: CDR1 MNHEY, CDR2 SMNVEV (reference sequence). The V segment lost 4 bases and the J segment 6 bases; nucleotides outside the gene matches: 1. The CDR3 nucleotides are TGTGCCAGCAGTTGGACTAGCGGGGGGGGCAATGAGCAGTTCTTC. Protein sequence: CASSWTSGGGNEQFF.

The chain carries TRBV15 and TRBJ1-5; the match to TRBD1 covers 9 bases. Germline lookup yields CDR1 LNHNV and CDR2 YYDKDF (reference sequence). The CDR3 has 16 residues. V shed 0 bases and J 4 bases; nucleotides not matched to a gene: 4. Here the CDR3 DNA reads TGTGCCACCAGCAGAGATCGAGGGACAGGGAATCAGCCCCAGCATTTT. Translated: CATSRDRGTGNQPQHF.

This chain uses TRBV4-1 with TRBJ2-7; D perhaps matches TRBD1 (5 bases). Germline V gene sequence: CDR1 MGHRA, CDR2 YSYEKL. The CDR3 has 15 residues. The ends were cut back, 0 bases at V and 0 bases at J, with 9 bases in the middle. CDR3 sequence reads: CASSQDRGSSYEQYF. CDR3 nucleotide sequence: TGCGCCAGCAGCCAAGATAGGGGATCCTCCTACGAGCAGTACTTC.

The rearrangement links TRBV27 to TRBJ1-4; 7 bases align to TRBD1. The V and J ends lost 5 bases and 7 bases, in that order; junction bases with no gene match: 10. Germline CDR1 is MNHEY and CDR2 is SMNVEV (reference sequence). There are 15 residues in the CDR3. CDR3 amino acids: CASSPRQGSAEKLFF. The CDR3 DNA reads TGTGCCAGCAGTCCTAGACAGGGATCAGCTGAAAAACTGTTTTTT.

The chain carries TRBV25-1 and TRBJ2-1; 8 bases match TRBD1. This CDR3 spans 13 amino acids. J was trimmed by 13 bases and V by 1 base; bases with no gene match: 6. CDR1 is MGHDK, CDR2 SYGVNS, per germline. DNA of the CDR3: TGTGCCAGCAGTGAATCCCCGACAGGGGCCCAGTTCTTC. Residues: CASSESPTGAQFF.

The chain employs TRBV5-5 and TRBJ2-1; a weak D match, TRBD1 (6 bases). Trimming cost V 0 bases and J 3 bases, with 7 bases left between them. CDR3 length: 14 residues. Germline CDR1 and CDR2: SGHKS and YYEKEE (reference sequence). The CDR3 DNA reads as TGTGCCAGCAGCTTGGTACAGGGCTACAATGAGCAGTTCTTC. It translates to CASSLVQGYNEQFF. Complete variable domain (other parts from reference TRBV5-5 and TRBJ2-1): DAGVTQSPTHLIKTRGQQVTLRCSPISGHKSVSWYQQVLGQGPQFIFQYYEKEERGRGNFPDRFSARQFPNYSSELNVNALLLGDSALYLCASSLVQGYNEQFFGPGTRLTVL.

CDR3 nucleotide sequence: TGTGCCAGCAGCCAAGGGACAGGGGTCGGAGAGACCCAGTACTTC. This gives the protein CASSQGTGVGETQYF. J is TRBJ2-5 and V is TRBV3-1 (or the pseudogene TRBV3-2); 9 bases align to TRBD1. This CDR3 spans 15 amino acids. CDR1 and CDR2 from the germline V gene are LGHDT and YNNKEL (reference sequence). V was clipped by 1 base and J by 4 bases; unmatched bases: 4.

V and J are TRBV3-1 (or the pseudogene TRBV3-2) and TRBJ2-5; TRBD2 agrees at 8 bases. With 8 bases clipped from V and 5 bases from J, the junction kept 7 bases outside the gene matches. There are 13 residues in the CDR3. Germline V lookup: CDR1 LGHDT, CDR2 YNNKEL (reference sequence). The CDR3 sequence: CASSGGAGETQYF. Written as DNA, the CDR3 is TGTGCCAGCTCGGGGGGGGCCGGTGAGACCCAGTACTTC.

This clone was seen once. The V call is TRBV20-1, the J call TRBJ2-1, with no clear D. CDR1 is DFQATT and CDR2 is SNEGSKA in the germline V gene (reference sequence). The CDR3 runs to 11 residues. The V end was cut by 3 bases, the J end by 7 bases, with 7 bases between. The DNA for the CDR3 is TGCAGTGCTAGTTTTAGTAATGAGCAGTTCTTC. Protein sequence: CSASFSNEQFF.

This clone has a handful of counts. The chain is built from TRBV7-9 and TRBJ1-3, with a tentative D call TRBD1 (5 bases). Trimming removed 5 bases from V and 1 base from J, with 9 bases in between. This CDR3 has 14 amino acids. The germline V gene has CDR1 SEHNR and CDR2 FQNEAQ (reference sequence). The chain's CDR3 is CASSPQVSGNTIYF. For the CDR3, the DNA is TGTGCCAGCAGCCCACAGGTTTCTGGAAACACCATATATTTT.

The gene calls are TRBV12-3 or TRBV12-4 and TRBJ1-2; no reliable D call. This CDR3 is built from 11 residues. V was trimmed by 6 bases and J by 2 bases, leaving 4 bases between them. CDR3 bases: TGTGCCAGCAGCGGGAACTATGGCTACACCTTC. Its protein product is CASSGNYGYTF.

This CDR3 reads CASSRDRSSYNEQFF. The CDR3 DNA is TGTGCCAGCAGTCGAGACAGGAGCTCCTACAATGAGCAGTTCTTC. This sequence joins TRBV6-5 and TRBJ2-1, with D perhaps TRBD1 (6 bases). Germline V CDR1 and CDR2: MNHEY, SVGAGI. Trimming stripped 5 bases from V and 0 bases from J, with 11 bases between. CDR3 size: 15 residues.

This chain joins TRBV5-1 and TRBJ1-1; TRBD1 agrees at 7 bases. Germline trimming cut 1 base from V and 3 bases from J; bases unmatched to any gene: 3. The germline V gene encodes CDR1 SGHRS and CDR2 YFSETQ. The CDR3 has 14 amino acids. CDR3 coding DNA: TGCGCCAGCAGCTTGCAGGGGGGTTACACTGAAGCTTTCTTT. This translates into CASSLQGGYTEAFF.

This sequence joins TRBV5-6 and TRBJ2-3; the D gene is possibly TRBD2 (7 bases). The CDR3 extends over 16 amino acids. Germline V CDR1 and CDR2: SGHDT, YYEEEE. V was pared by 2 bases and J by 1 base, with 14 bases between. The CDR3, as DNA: TGTGCCAGCAGCTTAGGTGGGGGGGCCCGCACAGATACGCAGTATTTT. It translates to CASSLGGGARTDTQYF.